The T cell receptor (beta chain) described here comes from a study of blood T cell repertoires in COVID-19 (dated by TCRdb to between 2020 and 2021). About the investigation overall: Samples from collaborators originated in the United States, Italy and Spain and spanned both the acute and convalescent phases of COVID-19. The prospective study material was composed of cDNA or gDNA derived from T cells, B-cell-depleted T cells, or PBMCs. The dataset comprised deeply sampled blood TCRbeta repertoires from subjects exposed to, actively infected with, or recovered from COVID-19. The repertoires were released in a freely available public database intended as a resource for research on the immune response to SARS-CoV-2. The samples were drawn from two sources: the first 160 participants of the ongoing ImmuneRACE study, and fewer than 1,500 subjects contributed by 6 global collaborators. Sample metadata almost always included a de-identified subject ID, COVID-19 status, age in years and sex. Where available, HLA class I and class II types were taken from metadata supplied by the sample provider and were not determined by assay-based typing. Broader findings and caveats from the paper: The quantity of clinical and demographic metadata differed by source and by participant and was supplied without curation.

Regarding this clone: This clone's antigen is unknown. No clone much larger than this one lies a single base away; base qualities are absent.

The immunoSEQ Assay, a bias-controlled multiplex PCR, was used to amplify TCRbeta CDR3 regions from genomic DNA. Concerning the study's data processing: Within the assay, amplification of reference gene primers was used to estimate how many nucleated cells each sample contained. Sequence reads were collapsed and filtered to measure the absolute abundance of every unique TCRbeta CDR3 rearrangement. For each sample, productive Simpson clonality was calculated as the square root of Simpson's diversity index over productive rearrangements. The immuneACCESS repertoire file appears here via TCRdb, limited to in-frame rearrangements. These files lack a portion of the clones; in checked studies, under half of the deficit traces to unresolved V genes, and the cause of the others is not known. V and J calls and clone size are copied from that table; D and trimming were computed from the DNA. This sample gives about 87,000 clones in total; approximately 75% of them show up just once. The ten largest make up about 4.2% of the sample.

V is cut back by 4 bases and J by 3 bases, with 3 bases in the junction unmatched. The germline V gene specifies SGHRS as CDR1 and YFSETQ as CDR2. The CDR3 holds 13 amino acids from the cysteine to the phenylalanine. Only the CDR3 part of the read is kept: 39 bases, read in frame from the first base. The collaborating institutions used their own protocols to collect whole blood in K2EDTA tubes. For TCRbeta analysis, collaborators shipped samples as frozen whole blood, isolated PBMCs, or DNA extracted from either of those sample types. The sequenced sample was peripheral blood. The receptor was derived from a woman in her forties or fifties with acute or convalescent COVID-19. The rearrangement joined TRBV5-1 to TRBJ1-2, and 7 junctional nucleotides match TRBD1. The DNA sequence is given as TGCGCCAGCAGCGTTGACAGGGACTATGGCTACACCTTC. It translates as CASSVDRDYGYTF.